A single sample gave rise to the 27 T cell receptor beta chains below, sequenced in a study of blood T cell repertoires in COVID-19. The assay was immunoSEQ multiplex PCR, and TCRdb's table has in-frame clones only and misses some. The profile shows a few hundred thousand clones, about four fifths of them singletons. What was sequenced was peripheral blood. These receptors were obtained from a woman between 55 and 75 years old with acute or convalescent COVID-19.

The V gene is TRBV18, the J gene TRBJ1-6; 9 nucleotides align to TRBD1. The CDR3 is 15 amino acids. V was clipped by 4 bases and J by 4 bases; unmatched bases: 2. The germline gives CDR1 KGHSH, CDR2 LQKENI. The CDR3 loop reads CASSQGQGYNSPLHF. CDR3 DNA sequence: TGTGCCAGCTCACAGGGACAGGGTTATAATTCACCCCTCCACTTT.

This chain links TRBV6-2 or TRBV6-3 with TRBJ2-4; 8 nucleotides align to TRBD2. V was clipped by 5 bases and J by 4 bases; unmatched bases: 13. In germline, CDR1 is MNHEY, CDR2 SVGEGT. The CDR3 extends over 17 amino acids. The CDR3 reads CASSHTPLRGEKNIQYF. CDR3 sequence (DNA): TGTGCCAGCAGTCACACCCCCTTGCGGGGGGAAAAAAACATTCAGTACTTC.

This sequence joins TRBV5-4 and TRBJ2-7; possible D gene TRBD1, 6 bases. Deletions cut 2 bases from V and 2 bases from J, with 11 bases between. The germline CDR1 and CDR2 sequences are SGHNT and YYREEE (reference sequence). The CDR3 consists of 14 residues. The DNA of the CDR3 is TGTGCCAGCAGCTTCGGGACACAAACCTACGAGCAGTACTTC. Its translation: CASSFGTQTYEQYF.

The gene calls are TRBV19 and TRBJ2-7; 7 positions match TRBD2. The trim removed 5 bases at V and 0 bases at J, leaving 10 bases unmatched. The CDR3 is 16 residues long. CDR1 is LNHDA, CDR2 SQIVND, per germline (reference sequence). CDR3 sequence: CASSAALAGASYEQYF. The CDR3 nucleotides read TGTGCCAGTAGTGCCGCATTGGCGGGAGCCTCCTACGAGCAGTACTTC.

This chain uses TRBV19 with TRBJ1-2; 9 bases are a match to TRBD1. J lost 11 bases, V lost 3 bases, and 10 bases had no gene match. The CDR3 spans 14 residues. The germline CDR1 and CDR2 sequences are LNHDA and SQIVND (reference sequence). The CDR3 DNA reads TGTGCCAGTAGTATGGGGACAGGGATCAGTGGGTACACCTTC. Translation: CASSMGTGISGYTF.

The genes are TRBV21-1 and TRBJ1-4. TRBV21-1 is termed a pseudogene. The CDR3 covers 17 residues. The CDR3, as DNA: TGTGCCAGCAGCTTTCGCGGTTGGCGGGGTCTGGCCTCCAAACTGTTTTTT. Translation: CASSFRGWRGLASKLFF.

J is TRBJ1-1 and V is TRBV2, with unresolved D. Germline values: CDR1 SNHLY, CDR2 FYNNEI. V lost 6 bases, J lost 3 bases, and 17 bases lay in between. The CDR3 has 15 amino acids. The CDR3 sequence is CASSPSLRRDTEAFF. The DNA of the CDR3 is TGTGCCAGCAGCCCCAGTCTCCGCCGGGACACTGAAGCTTTCTTT.

This rearrangement joins TRBV6-2 or TRBV6-3 to TRBJ1-1, with D hard to call. Trimming cost V 3 bases and J 1 base, with 6 bases left between them. The CDR3 contains 13 residues. Germline V gene lookup returns CDR1 MNHEY and CDR2 SVGEGT. Written as DNA, the CDR3 is TGTGCCAGCAGTTATTCCAGGAACACTGAAGCTTTCTTT. It translates to CASSYSRNTEAFF.

The chain joins TRBV3-1 (or the pseudogene TRBV3-2) to TRBJ2-5; TRBD2 aligns across 8 bases. After removal of 3 bases from V and 7 bases from J, the junction contained 7 bases not matched to a gene. Germline V gene lookup returns CDR1 LGHDT and CDR2 YNNKEL (reference sequence). CDR3 length: 14 residues. The CDR3 reads CASSQESGGGTQYF. The CDR3 DNA follows: TGTGCCAGCAGCCAGGAGAGCGGGGGAGGGACCCAGTACTTC.

This chain connects TRBV19 to TRBJ1-2, with D perhaps matching TRBD1 (5 bases). Per the germline V gene, CDR1 is LNHDA and CDR2 is SQIVND (reference sequence). With 10 bases removed from V and 4 bases from J, the gap between germline ends came to 16 bases. The CDR3 length is 13 residues. CDR3 sequence: CATSSGGSYGYTF. The CDR3 nucleotides read TGTGCCACCTCATCGGGGGGGAGCTATGGCTACACCTTC.

This clone was seen a single time. The chain recombines TRBV3-1 (or the pseudogene TRBV3-2) with TRBJ2-1, with TRBD2 matching 8 bases. The CDR3 contains 15 residues. Trimming took 4 bases from V and 2 from J; bases not matched to a gene: 4. Germline values: CDR1 LGHDT, CDR2 YNNKEL (reference sequence). The CDR3 nucleotides are TGTGCCAGCAGCCTTACGCGGGGGGCCTACAATGAGCAGTTCTTC. Translated, it gives CASSLTRGAYNEQFF.

The rearrangement joins TRBV5-5 to TRBJ2-1; the match to TRBD2 covers 16 bases. Germline trimming cut 5 bases from V and 4 bases from J; bases unmatched to any gene: 9. CDR1 SGHKS and CDR2 YYEKEE come from the germline V gene (reference sequence). This CDR3 is 18 amino acids long. CDR3 in amino acids: CASSFTGTSGGAYNEQFF. The CDR3 nucleotides read TGTGCCAGCAGTTTTACCGGGACTAGCGGGGGGGCGTACAATGAGCAGTTCTTC.

The rearrangement links TRBV9 to TRBJ1-5, with TRBD1 identical over 8 bases. Trimming took 4 bases from V and 3 from J; bases not matched to a gene: 6. The CDR3 spans 15 residues. Germline V lookup: CDR1 SGDLS, CDR2 YYNGEE. The CDR3 DNA reads TGTGCCAGCAGCTTCGGACAGGGCGACAATCAGCCCCAGCATTTT. Translated, it gives CASSFGQGDNQPQHF.

This clone has more than one count but fewer than ten. The chain has TRBV27 and TRBJ2-2, with 14 bases identical to TRBD2. The germline CDR1 and CDR2 sequences are MNHEY and SMNVEV (reference sequence). The CDR3 is made up of 16 amino acids. With 5 bases clipped from V and 6 bases from J, the junction kept 5 bases outside the gene matches. The CDR3 bases are TGTGCCAGCAGTACCCGGACTAGCGGGGGGTCCGGGGAGCTGTTTTTT. Amino acid sequence: CASSTRTSGGSGELFF.

The J gene is TRBJ1-5, the V gene TRBV7-3, with D unresolved. This CDR3 comprises 14 residues. The V gene's germline CDR1 is SGHTA and CDR2 FQGTGA. Trimming took off 3 bases at V and 0 bases at J, with 6 bases between the two ends. The CDR3 sequence is CASSFQYSNQPQHF. The CDR3 coding sequence is TGTGCCAGCAGCTTCCAGTATAGCAATCAGCCCCAGCATTTT.

The J gene is TRBJ1-5, the V gene TRBV6-6; D gene ambiguous. Germline V lookup: CDR1 MNHNY, CDR2 SVGAGI (reference sequence). The CDR3 is 14 residues long. The germline V and J ends were trimmed by 8 bases and 1 base, with 12 bases remaining between them. CDR3 in DNA: TGTGCCAGCCGACCAGGAGGGAGCAATCAGCCCCAGCATTTT. It is translated as CASRPGGSNQPQHF.

The chain uses TRBV5-6 and TRBJ1-6; 7 bases match TRBD1. CDR1 and CDR2 (germline): SGHDT, YYEEEE. V shed 1 base, J shed 8 bases, and the junction held 3 bases outside the gene matches. This CDR3 region has 14 residues. The CDR3 is CASSLTGEDSPLHF. CDR3 bases: TGTGCCAGCAGCTTGACAGGGGAGGATTCACCCCTCCACTTT. Together with reference TRBV5-6 and TRBJ1-6, the CDR3 gives the full variable domain: DAGVTQSPTHLIKTRGQQVTLRCSPKSGHDTVSWYQQALGQGPQFIFQYYEEEERQRGNFPDRFSGHQFPNYSSELNVNALLLGDSALYLCASSLTGEDSPLHFGNGTRLTVT.

The table lists this clone with a count of one. V and J are TRBV4-2 and TRBJ1-4; 8 bases are shared with TRBD1. With 4 bases clipped from V and 6 bases from J, the junction kept 16 bases outside the gene matches. Per germline, CDR1 LGHNA and CDR2 YNFKEQ. This CDR3 region has 18 residues. This CDR3 is CASSLGWDRRPRDEKLFF. The CDR3 region has the DNA TGTGCCAGCAGCCTAGGGTGGGACAGGCGCCCCCGGGATGAAAAACTGTTTTTT.

This clone was found once. The V gene is TRBV6-1, the J gene TRBJ1-2; the D is unclear. The length of the CDR3 is 13 residues. The germline V gene has CDR1 MNHNS and CDR2 SASEGT. With 2 bases removed from V and 4 bases from J, the gap between germline ends came to 8 bases. CDR3 nucleotide sequence: TGTGCCAGCAGTGAATTTTCGGGCTATGGCTACACCTTC. Amino acids: CASSEFSGYGYTF.

This rearrangement joins TRBV18 to TRBJ1-1; D gene ambiguous. Germline V gene lookup returns CDR1 KGHSH and CDR2 LQKENI. The V and J ends lost 2 bases and 3 bases respectively, with 7 bases between them. This CDR3 region has 13 residues. The CDR3 nucleotides are TGTGCCAGCTCACCAGAGGAGTACACTGAAGCTTTCTTT. Residues: CASSPEEYTEAFF.

The chain joins TRBV7-8 to TRBJ2-1, with 9 bases aligning to TRBD2. Losses at the gene ends were 6 bases for V and 4 bases for J; bases not matched to a gene: 1. CDR1 and CDR2 (germline): SGHVS, FQNEAQ. This CDR3 region has 13 residues. The CDR3: CASSSGGYNEQFF. The CDR3 DNA follows: TGTGCCAGCAGTAGCGGGGGTTACAATGAGCAGTTCTTC.

The rearrangement links TRBV7-7 to TRBJ2-6; 9 bases line up with TRBD1. V lost 1 base, J lost 4 bases, and 5 bases stayed unmatched. Germline V lookup: CDR1 SSHAT, CDR2 FNYEAQ (reference sequence). The CDR3 loop spans 17 amino acids. CDR3 bases: TGTGCCAGCAGCTTAGGGACAGGGGCCGGAGGGGCCAACGTCCTGACTTTC. It yields the protein CASSLGTGAGGANVLTF.

This clone was found once. This chain joins TRBV2 and TRBJ1-1; TRBD1 matches 7 bases. The V gene end was trimmed by 6 bases and the J gene end by 0 bases; junction bases not matched to a gene: 4. This CDR3 spans 14 amino acids. Germline V CDR1 and CDR2: SNHLY, FYNNEI. The CDR3 DNA reads TGTGCCAGCAGGACGGGACAGCTGAACACTGAAGCTTTCTTT. Translated, it gives CASRTGQLNTEAFF. Supplemented by reference TRBV2 and TRBJ1-1, the full variable domain reads EPEVTQTPSHQVTQMGQEVILRCVPISNHLYFYWYRQILGQKVEFLVSFYNNEISEKSEIFDDQFSVERPDGSNFTLKIRSTKLEDSAMYFCASRTGQLNTEAFFGQGTRLTVV.

The J gene is TRBJ1-2, the V gene TRBV28, with a tentative D call TRBD1 (5 bases). Trimming shortened V by 7 bases and J by 4 bases, and 16 bases separated the two germline ends. The CDR3 runs 14 residues. Looked up from germline, CDR1 is MDHEN and CDR2 is SYDVKM. The DNA for the CDR3 is TGTGCCAGCACCCAAGGTCAGGGTAGCTATGGCTACACCTTC. Translated, it gives CASTQGQGSYGYTF.

The chain joins TRBV4-2 to TRBJ1-1, with 8 bases matching TRBD1. The germline CDR1 and CDR2 sequences are LGHNA and YNFKEQ. J was trimmed by 6 bases and V by 2 bases; bases with no gene match: 2. The CDR3 runs 13 residues. In DNA form, the CDR3 reads TGTGCCAGCAGCCAACAGGGGGCCGCTGAAGCTTTCTTT. Translating gives CASSQQGAAEAFF.

V usage is TRBV5-1 and J usage is TRBJ1-1; a weak D match, TRBD1 (6 bases). Trimming pared 6 bases from V and 0 bases from J, leaving 12 bases between. CDR3 length: 14 amino acids. The germline gives CDR1 SGHRS, CDR2 YFSETQ. The CDR3 sequence: CASKKTGMNTEAFF. As DNA, the CDR3 is TGCGCCAGCAAGAAGACAGGTATGAACACTGAAGCTTTCTTT.

The chain couples TRBV6-5 to TRBJ1-5; tentatively, D is TRBD1 (5 bases). CDR1 is MNHEY and CDR2 is SVGAGI in the germline V gene. Deletions cut 4 bases from V and 2 bases from J, with 12 bases between. The CDR3 sequence is 15 residues long. The CDR3 DNA reads as TGTGCCAGCAGTTCCTCGGGGGGAGGCAATCAGCCCCAGCATTTT. This translates into CASSSSGGGNQPQHF.